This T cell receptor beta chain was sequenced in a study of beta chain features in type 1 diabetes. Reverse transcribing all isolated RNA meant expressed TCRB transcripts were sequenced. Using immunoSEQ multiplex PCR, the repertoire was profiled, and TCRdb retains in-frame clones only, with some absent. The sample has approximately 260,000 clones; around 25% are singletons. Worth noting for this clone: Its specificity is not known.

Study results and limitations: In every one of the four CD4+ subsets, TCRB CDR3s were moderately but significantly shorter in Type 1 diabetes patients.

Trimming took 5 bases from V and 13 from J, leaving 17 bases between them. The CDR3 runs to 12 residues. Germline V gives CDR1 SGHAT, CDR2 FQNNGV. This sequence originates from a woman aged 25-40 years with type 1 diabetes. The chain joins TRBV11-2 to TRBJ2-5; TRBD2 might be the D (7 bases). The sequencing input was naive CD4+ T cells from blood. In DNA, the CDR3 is TGTGCCAGCAGCGAACCCGGGGGGCGGGCGTACTTC. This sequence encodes CASSEPGGRAYF.